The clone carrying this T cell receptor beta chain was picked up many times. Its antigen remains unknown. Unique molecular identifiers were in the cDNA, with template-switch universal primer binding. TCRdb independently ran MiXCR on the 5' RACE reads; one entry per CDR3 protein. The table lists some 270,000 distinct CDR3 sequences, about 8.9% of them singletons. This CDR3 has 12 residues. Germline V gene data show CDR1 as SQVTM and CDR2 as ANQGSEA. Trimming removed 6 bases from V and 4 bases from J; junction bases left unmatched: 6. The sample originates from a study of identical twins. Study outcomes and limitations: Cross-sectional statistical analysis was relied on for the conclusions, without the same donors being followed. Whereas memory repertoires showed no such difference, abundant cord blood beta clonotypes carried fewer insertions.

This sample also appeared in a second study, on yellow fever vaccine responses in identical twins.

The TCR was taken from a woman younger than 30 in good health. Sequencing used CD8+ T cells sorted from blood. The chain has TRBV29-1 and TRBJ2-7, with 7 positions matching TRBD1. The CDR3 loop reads CSVGTVLYEQYF. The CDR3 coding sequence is TGCAGCGTGGGGACAGTTCTTTACGAGCAGTACTTC.